This T cell receptor beta chain came from a study of OX40 agonist ivuxolimab in advanced cancers. Produced via immunoSEQ multiplex PCR; TCRdb's table is partial and in-frame only. The data show about 73,000 clones, roughly 92% seen once. V lost 3 bases to trimming and J lost 10 bases, with 15 bases between them. Germline V gives CDR1 KGHSH, CDR2 LQKENI. The CDR3 length is 13 residues. J is TRBJ1-2 and V is TRBV18, with D perhaps TRBD1 (5 bases). Sequenced here: CD4+ or CD8+ T cells sorted from blood, sampled in a trial of the OX40 agonist ivuxolimab. This TCR was recovered from an adult with an advanced solid tumor such as melanoma, head and neck, liver or kidney cancer. CDR3 sequence reads: CASSPTDTGNYTF. CDR3 coding DNA: TGTGCCAGCTCACCGACGGACACCGGGAACTACACCTTC.